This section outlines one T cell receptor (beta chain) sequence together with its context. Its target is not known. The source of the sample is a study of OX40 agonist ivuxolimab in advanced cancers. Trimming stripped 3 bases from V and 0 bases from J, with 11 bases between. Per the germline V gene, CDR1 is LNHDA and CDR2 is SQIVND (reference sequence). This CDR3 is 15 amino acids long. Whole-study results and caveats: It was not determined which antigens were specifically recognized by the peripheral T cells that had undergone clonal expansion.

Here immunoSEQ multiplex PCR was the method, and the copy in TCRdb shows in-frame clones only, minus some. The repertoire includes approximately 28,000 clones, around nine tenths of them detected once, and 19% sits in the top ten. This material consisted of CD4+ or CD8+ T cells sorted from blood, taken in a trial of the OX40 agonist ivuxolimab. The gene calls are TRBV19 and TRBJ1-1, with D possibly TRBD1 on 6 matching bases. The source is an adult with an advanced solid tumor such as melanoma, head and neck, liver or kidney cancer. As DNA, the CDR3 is TGTGCCAGTAGTATTTTAGGGGGGCTGAACACTGAAGCTTTCTTT. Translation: CASSILGGLNTEAFF.